A single sample gave rise to the 21 T cell receptor beta chains below, sequenced in a study of blood T cells in healthy people across ages. A second PCR, run for about 7 to 11 cycles, used a sample-barcoded 5' primer plus a J-beta primer mix. Via MiXCR, TCRdb re-called the 5' RACE reads, giving one row per CDR3 protein. This table holds about 1.8 million distinct CDR3 sequences, roughly 52% found once. The sequencing sample was made of blood. The receptors derive from a middle-aged woman in good health.

The rearrangement uses TRBV20-1 and TRBJ2-5; TRBD1 is a possible D gene (5 bases). The V end was cut by 5 bases, the J end by 2 bases, with 9 bases between. The CDR3 runs to 12 residues. The germline V gene has CDR1 DFQATT and CDR2 SNEGSKA (reference sequence). The CDR3 sequence: CSALDRQETQYF. For the CDR3, the DNA is TGCAGTGCTCTCGACAGACAAGAGACCCAGTACTTC.

This clonotype was detected only a few times. V gene TRBV15 combines with J gene TRBJ2-7; the D is unclear. V was shortened by 5 bases and J by 0 bases, with 11 bases between the two germline ends. The V gene's germline CDR1 is LNHNV and CDR2 YYDKDF (reference sequence). CDR3 length: 14 residues. The CDR3 here is CATSGRGFSYEQYF. DNA for the CDR3: TGTGCCACCAGCGGACGCGGTTTCTCCTACGAGCAGTACTTC.

This clonotype appeared a few times. The DNA of the CDR3 is TGTGCCAGCAGCGTAGAGGTCAATTCACCCCTCCACTTT. This encodes CASSVEVNSPLHF. V usage is TRBV9 and J usage is TRBJ1-6; D is undetermined. Germline CDR1 and CDR2: SGDLS and YYNGEE. Trimming took off 0 bases at V and 7 bases at J, with 5 bases between the two ends. This CDR3 spans 13 amino acids.

This chain connects TRBV6-5 to TRBJ2-4; a weak D match, TRBD2 (6 bases). With the DNA end fitting TRBJ2-7 better, the J assignment may be wrong. Germline CDR1 reads MNHEY; CDR2 reads SVGAGI. There are 14 residues in the CDR3. The CDR3 is CASSYMEGSYEQYF. CDR3 sequence (DNA): TGTGCCAGCAGTTACATGGAGGGGTCCTACGAGCAGTACTTC.

This chain uses TRBV18 with TRBJ2-4; TRBD2 is a possible D gene (6 bases). With 1 base removed from V and 0 bases from J, the gap between germline ends came to 10 bases. Germline assignment: CDR1 KGHSH and CDR2 LQKENI. The CDR3 contains 16 residues. CDR3 DNA sequence: TGTGCCAGCTCACCACGGTTGGGACTAGCCAAAAACATTCAGTACTTC. Translated, it gives CASSPRLGLAKNIQYF. The entire variable domain, with the rest obtained from reference TRBV18 and TRBJ2-4, is as follows: NAGVMQNPRHLVRRRGQEARLRCSPMKGHSHVYWYRQLPEEGLKFMVYLQKENIIDESGMPKERFSAEFPKEGPSILRIQQVVRGDSAAYFCASSPRLGLAKNIQYFGAGTRLSVL.

This rearrangement joins TRBV20-1 to TRBJ2-3; TRBD2 matches at 8 bases. Trimming removed 6 bases from V and 2 bases from J; junction bases left unmatched: 13. The length of the CDR3 is 16 residues. The germline gives CDR1 DFQATT, CDR2 SNEGSKA (reference sequence). The CDR3, as DNA: TGCAGTGCGACACCCTTTACTAGCGGAGTCACAGATACGCAGTATTTT. Its protein is CSATPFTSGVTDTQYF.

The table lists this clonotype with many counts. The genes are TRBV7-2 and TRBJ2-3, with D hard to call. From germline, CDR1 is SGHTA and CDR2 FQGNSA. The CDR3 consists of 12 residues. V dropped 2 bases and J dropped 13 bases, with 13 bases sitting between them. DNA of the CDR3: TGTGCCAGCAGCTTAAAGTTGGCATTTGAGTATTTT. It is translated as CASSLKLAFEYF. Variable domain in full (rest from reference TRBV7-2 and TRBJ2-3): GAGVSQSPSNKVTEKGKDVELRCDPISGHTALYWYRQSLGQGLEFLIYFQGNSAPDKSGLPSDRFSAERTGGSVSTLTIQRTQQEDSAVYLCASSLKLAFEYFGPGTRLTVL.

This clonotype showed up just a few times. CDR3: CSVVGGRSWRRYNEQFF. The CDR3 nucleotides are TGCAGCGTTGTGGGGGGGCGTTCCTGGCGCCGATACAATGAGCAGTTCTTC. V gene TRBV29-1 combines with J gene TRBJ2-1, with TRBD2 as a possible D gene (7 bases). Deletions cut 4 bases from V and 4 bases from J, with 23 bases between. The CDR3 totals 17 residues. Germline V gene data show CDR1 as SQVTM and CDR2 as ANQGSEA.

In this sample, this clonotype turned up once. This chain links TRBV7-3 with TRBJ2-4; 7 nucleotides align to TRBD2. CDR3 length equals 17 residues. V lost 2 bases, J lost 6 bases, and 13 bases stayed unmatched. Germline lookup yields CDR1 SGHTA and CDR2 FQGTGA. The CDR3 DNA sequence: TGTGCCAGCAGCTTATCGGGCACTAGCGACGGGGCAAACATTCAGTACTTC. Translating it yields CASSLSGTSDGANIQYF.

The chain has TRBV7-2 and TRBJ2-1; 12 bases are a match to TRBD1. Germline CDR1 SGHTA, CDR2 FQGNSA. The CDR3 is made up of 16 amino acids. The V and J ends lost 1 base and 5 bases, in that order; junction bases with no gene match: 3. The DNA for the CDR3 is TGTGCCAGCAGCTTAGTAGGGACAGGGGGCCACAATGAGCAGTTCTTC. Residues: CASSLVGTGGHNEQFF.

The J gene is TRBJ2-5, the V gene TRBV7-3, with a possible D match to TRBD2 (5 bases). This CDR3 contains 14 residues. Germline-derived CDR1 and CDR2 are SGHTA and FQGTGA. Deletions cut 3 bases from V and 4 bases from J, with 12 bases between. The CDR3 DNA is TGTGCCAGCAGCTTTAATGGCCGGGGAGAGACCCAGTACTTC. Translating gives CASSFNGRGETQYF.

The V gene is TRBV27, the J gene TRBJ2-5; 9 nucleotides match TRBD2. Germline V gene lookup returns CDR1 MNHEY and CDR2 SMNVEV (reference sequence). This CDR3 is built from 15 residues. With V trimmed by 2 bases and J by 5 bases, 6 bases remained unmatched. The CDR3 nucleotides are TGTGCCAGCAGTTTAGACCCTAGCGGGGATGAGACCCAGTACTTC. This translates into CASSLDPSGDETQYF.

Concerning this clonotype: The junction departs from germline at one end; a sequencing error may be responsible. V is TRBV7-9 and J is TRBJ2-3; maybe TRBD1 (5 bases). The length of the CDR3 is 13 residues. Germline values: CDR1 SEHNR, CDR2 FQNEAQ (reference sequence). CDR3 region: CGSSPSGARTQYF. CDR3 sequence (DNA): TGTGGCAGCAGCCCTAGTGGGGCCCGTACGCAGTATTTT. Complete variable domain (other parts from reference TRBV7-9 and TRBJ2-3): DTGVSQNPRHKITKRGQNVTFRCDPISEHNRLYWYRQTLGQGPEFLTYFQNEAQLEKSRLLSDRFSAERPKGSFSTLEIQRTEQGDSAMYLCGSSPSGARTQYFGPGTRLTVL.

There are a few counts of this clonotype. The genes are TRBV13 and TRBJ2-1, with a weak D call TRBD2 (7 bases). Trimming took off 6 bases at V and 2 bases at J, with 14 bases between the two ends. Germline V gene data show CDR1 as PRHDT and CDR2 as FYEKMQ (reference sequence). This CDR3 is 15 amino acids long. CDR3 sequence: CASRGGAETYNEQFF. DNA for the CDR3: TGTGCCAGCAGGGGGGGGGCCGAGACCTACAATGAGCAGTTCTTC.

This clonotype was seen a few times. The J gene is TRBJ2-5, the V gene TRBV29-1; D unresolved. This CDR3 is built from 13 residues. Germline-derived CDR1 and CDR2 are SQVTM and ANQGSEA. Trimming shortened V by 3 bases and J by 1 base, and 9 bases separated the two germline ends. The CDR3 sequence: CSVDASTQETQYF. CDR3 DNA sequence: TGCAGCGTTGACGCGAGCACCCAAGAGACCCAGTACTTC.

This chain uses TRBV10-3 with TRBJ1-6; D unclear. CDR1 ENHRY and CDR2 SYGVKD come from the germline V gene. With 2 bases removed from V and 8 bases from J, the gap between germline ends came to 7 bases. The CDR3 is 13 amino acids. The CDR3 loop reads CAISEEGYSPLHF. The CDR3 region has the DNA TGTGCCATCAGTGAGGAAGGTTATTCACCCCTCCACTTT.

This chain links TRBV12-3 or TRBV12-4 with TRBJ1-5, with TRBD1 identical over 7 bases. V shed 0 bases, J shed 6 bases, and the junction held 5 bases outside the gene matches. The CDR3 runs 15 residues. The CDR3, as DNA: TGTGCCAGCAGTTTAGCGGGCAGGGGGAGTCAGCCCCAGCATTTT. Its translation is CASSLAGRGSQPQHF.

The chain has TRBV20-1 and TRBJ2-1, with D possibly matching TRBD2 (5 bases). The V end was cut by 0 bases, the J end by 8 bases, with 14 bases between. CDR3 size: 14 residues. The V gene's germline CDR1 is DFQATT and CDR2 SNEGSKA (reference sequence). CDR3 region: CSARDKTGVHEQFF. The DNA for the CDR3 is TGCAGTGCTAGAGATAAAACCGGGGTACATGAGCAGTTCTTC.

CDR3 in DNA: TGTGCCAGTAGTATCGTAGGGGGGAGCAATGAGCAGTTCTTC. It specifies CASSIVGGSNEQFF. V usage is TRBV19 and J usage is TRBJ2-1; TRBD1 or TRBD2 may be the D gene (6 bases each). CDR1 and CDR2 (germline): LNHDA, SQIVND (reference sequence). Trimming took off 3 bases at V and 6 bases at J, with 12 bases between the two ends. The CDR3 consists of 14 residues.

This clonotype has a handful of counts. The chain combines TRBV27 with TRBJ2-5, with unresolved D. The germline V and J ends were trimmed by 4 bases and 4 bases, with 13 bases remaining between them. The germline V gene encodes CDR1 MNHEY and CDR2 SMNVEV (reference sequence). The CDR3 loop spans 14 amino acids. The CDR3 loop is CASSSSWSGETQYF. The CDR3 coding sequence is TGTGCCAGCAGTTCCTCGTGGTCCGGAGAGACCCAGTACTTC.

The chain recombines TRBV2 with TRBJ2-1; D may be TRBD2 (6 bases). The V end lost 6 bases, the J end lost 0 bases, and 15 bases lay between the germline ends. The CDR3 contains 16 residues. Germline V gene lookup returns CDR1 SNHLY and CDR2 FYNNEI. The CDR3 is CASSREAGRSYNEQFF. The CDR3 DNA sequence: TGTGCCAGCAGCCGAGAGGCGGGGCGCTCCTACAATGAGCAGTTCTTC.